The rows below give T cell receptor beta chains drawn from one sample of a study of control samples from healthy donors and cancer patients. The data were produced by immunoSEQ multiplex PCR, yet TCRdb's version contains in-frame clones alone and is incomplete. The sample consists of 200,000 to 250,000 clones, roughly 94% of them appearing once. Sequenced material: blood. The receptor source for this set is a man aged 50 to 59 in good health. Each CDR3 is given with its conserved first and last residue. The order of the fields is clone size, D gene, V gene, J gene, CDR3 DNA, CDR3 protein. D genes are given only for firm matches. Some rows mark clone size as missing; the rest say once, few, many or name a class of expanded clone.

abundance: .
d_gene: .
v_gene: TRBV9
j_gene: TRBJ2-2
CDR3nt: TGTGCCAGCAGCCCACAGGGCCTGGGCGTGACCGGGGAGCTGTTTTTT
CDR3aa: CASSPQGLGVTGELFF

abundance: .
d_gene: .
v_gene: TRBV28
j_gene: TRBJ1-6
CDR3nt: TGTGCCAGCAGTCCCCCCTTGACAGCAAGGTACTCACCCCTCCACTTT
CDR3aa: CASSPPLTARYSPLHF

abundance: .
d_gene: .
v_gene: TRBV7-2
j_gene: TRBJ1-6
CDR3nt: TGTGCCAGCAGCTTATACGCGGGCGGGAATAATTCACCCCTCCACTTT
CDR3aa: CASSLYAGGNNSPLHF

abundance: .
d_gene: .
v_gene: TRBV7-2
j_gene: TRBJ1-1
CDR3nt: TGTGCCAGCAGCTTAGCATACATGAACACTGAAGCTTTCTTT
CDR3aa: CASSLAYMNTEAFF

abundance: .
d_gene: .
v_gene: TRBV29-1
j_gene: TRBJ1-4
CDR3nt: TGCAGCGTTAACGACAGGGAAAAACTGTTTTTT
CDR3aa: CSVNDREKLFF

abundance: .
d_gene: TRBD1
v_gene: TRBV6-6
j_gene: TRBJ1-6
CDR3nt: TGTGCCAGCAGTTTGAAAGGGGGCGTCTCACCCCTCCACTTT
CDR3aa: CASSLKGGVSPLHF

abundance: .
d_gene: .
v_gene: TRBV6-6
j_gene: TRBJ1-4
CDR3nt: TGTGCCAGCAGTCGCTCGCCGGCCCAGGACGAAAAACTGTTTTTT
CDR3aa: CASSRSPAQDEKLFF

abundance: .
d_gene: .
v_gene: TRBV27
j_gene: TRBJ2-2
CDR3nt: TGTGCCAGCAGTTTAATGACGGCCGCCGGGGAGCTGTTTTTT
CDR3aa: CASSLMTAAGELFF

abundance: .
d_gene: .
v_gene: TRBV23-1
j_gene: TRBJ1-5
CDR3nt: TGCGCCAGCACCGGATCCAAGACAGGAGCTGATCAGCCCCAGCATTTT
CDR3aa: CASTGSKTGADQPQHF

abundance: once
d_gene: .
v_gene: TRBV5-4
j_gene: TRBJ1-1
CDR3nt: TGTGCCAGCAGCTTGGCCGGCAGGGGCACTGAAGCTTTCTTT
CDR3aa: CASSLAGRGTEAFF

abundance: once
d_gene: .
v_gene: TRBV5-1
j_gene: TRBJ1-2
CDR3nt: TGCGCCAGCAGTACGGAAACAGTAGGTGGCTACACCTTC
CDR3aa: CASSTETVGGYTF

abundance: .
d_gene: .
v_gene: TRBV29-1
j_gene: TRBJ1-1
CDR3nt: TGCAGCGTTGAAGGATTCCGCGGGTATGGCACTGAAGCTTTCTTT
CDR3aa: CSVEGFRGYGTEAFF

abundance: .
d_gene: .
v_gene: TRBV6-5
j_gene: TRBJ1-2
CDR3nt: TGTGCCAGCAGTTACTCGGTTGGGGCAGGCGGCTATGGCTACACCTTC
CDR3aa: CASSYSVGAGGYGYTF

abundance: .
d_gene: TRBD2
v_gene: TRBV5-4
j_gene: TRBJ2-2
CDR3nt: TGTGCCAGCAGCACCGGGACTAGCAACCTCTTTACCGGGGAGCTGTTTTTT
CDR3aa: CASSTGTSNLFTGELFF

abundance: .
d_gene: .
v_gene: TRBV30
j_gene: TRBJ1-3
CDR3nt: TGTGCCTGGAAAAGAGACGGAAACACCATATATTTT
CDR3aa: CAWKRDGNTIYF

abundance: .
d_gene: TRBD1
v_gene: TRBV5-1
j_gene: TRBJ1-2
CDR3nt: TGCGCCAGCAGCATCACAGGGGCCAAAAACTATGGCTACACCTTC
CDR3aa: CASSITGAKNYGYTF

abundance: .
d_gene: .
v_gene: TRBV20-1
j_gene: TRBJ2-7
CDR3nt: TGCAGTGCTAGTACCGGGACACTTTCTTCCTACGAGCAGTACTTC
CDR3aa: CSASTGTLSSYEQYF

abundance: once
d_gene: .
v_gene: TRBV5-1
j_gene: TRBJ1-2
CDR3nt: TGCGCCAGCAGCTTGGACAGGTCCTATGGCTACACCTTC
CDR3aa: CASSLDRSYGYTF

abundance: .
d_gene: .
v_gene: TRBV25-1
j_gene: TRBJ2-4
CDR3nt: TGTGCCAGCAGTGCAGGGGTGGACATTCAGTACTTC
CDR3aa: CASSAGVDIQYF

abundance: .
d_gene: .
v_gene: TRBV2
j_gene: TRBJ1-2
CDR3nt: TGTGCCAGCAGTCCACTCCTCACTAGCTATGGCTACACCTTC
CDR3aa: CASSPLLTSYGYTF

abundance: .
d_gene: .
v_gene: TRBV12-3/TRBV12-4
j_gene: TRBJ2-7
CDR3nt: TGTGCCAGCAGTTTAACCCGGTTTGACGAGCAGTACTTC
CDR3aa: CASSLTRFDEQYF

abundance: .
d_gene: TRBD1
v_gene: TRBV5-1
j_gene: TRBJ2-4
CDR3nt: TGCGCCAGCAGCCTCACCAACAGGGGGGTAAAAAACATTCAGTACTTC
CDR3aa: CASSLTNRGVKNIQYF

abundance: .
d_gene: .
v_gene: TRBV5-6
j_gene: TRBJ1-1
CDR3nt: TGTGCCAGCAGCTTGGCGGACAGCCATGAAGCTTTCTTT
CDR3aa: CASSLADSHEAFF

abundance: .
d_gene: .
v_gene: TRBV6-5
j_gene: TRBJ1-1
CDR3nt: TGTGCCAGCAGTTACGCACCCGCGGTCGGAGCTTTCTTT
CDR3aa: CASSYAPAVGAFF

abundance: .
d_gene: .
v_gene: TRBV28
j_gene: TRBJ1-1
CDR3nt: TGTGCCAGCAGACAGGGAAGGCTTTATGGGGTGAACACTGAAGCTTTCTTT
CDR3aa: CASRQGRLYGVNTEAFF

abundance: .
d_gene: .
v_gene: TRBV5-1
j_gene: TRBJ1-1
CDR3nt: TGCGCCAGCAGCGCGATGTCCCGGAACACTGAAGCTTTCTTT
CDR3aa: CASSAMSRNTEAFF

abundance: .
d_gene: TRBD1
v_gene: TRBV7-9
j_gene: TRBJ1-3
CDR3nt: TGTGCCAGCAGGTCACAGGGGGCATTTTCTGGAAACACCATATATTTT
CDR3aa: CASRSQGAFSGNTIYF

abundance: .
d_gene: .
v_gene: TRBV5-4
j_gene: TRBJ2-5
CDR3nt: TGTGCCAGCAGCTTGGGGAGTCCCCACGGGAAGACCCAGTACTTC
CDR3aa: CASSLGSPHGKTQYF

abundance: .
d_gene: .
v_gene: TRBV9
j_gene: TRBJ2-3
CDR3nt: TGTGCCAGCTCCATAACGACTAGCACAGATACGCAGTATTTT
CDR3aa: CASSITTSTDTQYF

abundance: .
d_gene: TRBD2
v_gene: TRBV9
j_gene: TRBJ2-2
CDR3nt: TGTGCCAGCAGCGTGCCCGAAACGCTAGCGGAGACTGGGGAGCTGTTTTTT
CDR3aa: CASSVPETLAETGELFF

abundance: .
d_gene: .
v_gene: TRBV6-4
j_gene: TRBJ2-2
CDR3nt: TGTGCCAGCAGTGGACAGGAGGGGACCGGGGAGCTGTTTTTT
CDR3aa: CASSGQEGTGELFF

abundance: .
d_gene: TRBD1
v_gene: TRBV2
j_gene: TRBJ1-1
CDR3nt: TGTGCCAGCAAAGAGACAACAGGGGGCACTGAAGCTTTCTTT
CDR3aa: CASKETTGGTEAFF

abundance: .
d_gene: .
v_gene: TRBV2
j_gene: TRBJ1-5
CDR3nt: TGTGCCAGCACGGTCCCAGATTTAAATCAGCCCCAGCATTTT
CDR3aa: CASTVPDLNQPQHF

abundance: .
d_gene: .
v_gene: TRBV4-3
j_gene: TRBJ2-1
CDR3nt: TGCGCCAGCAGCCGAGGACTCCACAATGAGCAGTTCTTC
CDR3aa: CASSRGLHNEQFF

abundance: .
d_gene: .
v_gene: TRBV19
j_gene: TRBJ1-1
CDR3nt: TGTGCCAGTGGAACAGGGCTAAGGACTGAAGCTTTCTTT
CDR3aa: CASGTGLRTEAFF

abundance: .
d_gene: .
v_gene: TRBV11-3
j_gene: TRBJ1-1
CDR3nt: TGTGCCAGCAGCTATGGGCGCGGCACTGAAGCTTTCTTT
CDR3aa: CASSYGRGTEAFF

abundance: .
d_gene: .
v_gene: TRBV12-3/TRBV12-4
j_gene: TRBJ1-5
CDR3nt: TGTGCCAGCACCCCGACAGGTGGACAGCCCCAGCATTTT
CDR3aa: CASTPTGGQPQHF

abundance: .
d_gene: TRBD1
v_gene: TRBV5-4
j_gene: TRBJ1-1
CDR3nt: TGTGCCAGCAGCGGTACAGGGGGCAAGAGTACTGAAGCTTTCTTT
CDR3aa: CASSGTGGKSTEAFF

abundance: .
d_gene: .
v_gene: TRBV5-6
j_gene: TRBJ1-5
CDR3nt: TGTGCCAGCAGCTTGGGGGTCTCATATAGCAATCAGCCCCAGCATTTT
CDR3aa: CASSLGVSYSNQPQHF